Listed below are T cell receptor beta chains from one sample, sequenced in a study of circulating CD8 cells and anti-PD-1 response in melanoma. From the reads, TCRdb called clonotypes with MiXCR, one entry per CDR3 protein. The sample lists more than 950 distinct CDR3 sequences, roughly 9.6% occurring once. Sequencing was performed on CD8+ T cells from PBMCs, taken at baseline or after one month of anti-PD-1 therapy (not recorded which). Receptors were obtained from a human donor with melanoma. Each CDR3 is given with its conserved first and last residue. The D gene is left open where the match is weak. Some rows mark clone size as missing; the rest say once, few, many or name a class of expanded clone.

v_call	d_call	j_call	clone_size	cdr3_nt	cdr3_aa
TRBV20-1	TRBD1	TRBJ2-7	medium-sized	TGCAGTGCTACACGCACAGGGGACTACGAGCAGTACTTC	CSATRTGDYEQYF
TRBV2	-	TRBJ2-3	few	TGTGCCAGCAGTACCACTAGTACTAGCACAGATACGCAGTATTTT	CASSTTSTSTDTQYF
TRBV19	-	TRBJ1-2	medium-sized	TGTGCCAGCGAGGGCAATCGGGGCGGCTACACCTTC	CASEGNRGGYTF
TRBV19	-	TRBJ1-2	few	TGTGCCAGTAGTATAGACGGTTCGGCAGCCCAGGTGGACTATGGCTACACCTTC	CASSIDGSAAQVDYGYTF
TRBV20-1	-	TRBJ2-1	medium-sized	TGCAGTGCTAGAGATACAGGGAGCTCCTACAATGAGCAGTTCTTC	CSARDTGSSYNEQFF
TRBV2	TRBD2	TRBJ2-4	medium-sized	TGTGCCAGCAGAATACTAGCGGGGGGGCTTCAGTACTTC	CASRILAGGLQYF
TRBV27	TRBD2	TRBJ2-2	medium-sized	TGTGCCAGCAGTTGGGAGCGGGAGAACACCGGGGAGCTGTTTTTT	CASSWERENTGELFF
TRBV27	-	TRBJ2-2	medium-sized	TGTGCCAGCAGTTTATGGGGAGGCGGGGAGCTGTTTTTT	CASSLWGGGELFF
TRBV20-1	-	TRBJ1-1	large	TGCAGTGTAAAGCAGCCGGGCGGGGACACTGAAGCTTTCTTT	CSVKQPGGDTEAFF
TRBV20-1	TRBD2	TRBJ2-3	large	TGCAGTGCTACTAGTAGAACTAGCGGGAACACAGATACGCAGTATTTT	CSATSRTSGNTDTQYF
TRBV7-3	-	TRBJ2-1	medium-sized	TGTGCCAGCAGCCCCCTCGGCAGTTACAATGAGCAGTTCTTC	CASSPLGSYNEQFF
TRBV24-1	-	TRBJ2-3	-	TGTGCCACCAGTGACGAGGGGACTACGCAGTATTTT	CATSDEGTTQYF
TRBV29-1	-	TRBJ2-7	medium-sized	TGCAGCGTTGAAGAGGGTGCCGAGCAGTACTTC	CSVEEGAEQYF
TRBV24-1	TRBD2	TRBJ2-3	medium-sized	TGTGCCACCAGTGACGGGGGGACTACGCAGTATTTT	CATSDGGTTQYF
TRBV19	-	TRBJ1-4	medium-sized	TGTGCCAGTAGTCGGGCAGGACCCGCAACTAATGAAAAACTGTTTTTT	CASSRAGPATNEKLFF
TRBV7-2	TRBD1	TRBJ2-2	medium-sized	TGTGCCAGCAGCTCTAACCGGGACAGGGGACCAATTTCGAACACCGGGGAGCTGTTTTTT	CASSSNRDRGPISNTGELFF
TRBV11-1	-	TRBJ1-1	medium-sized	TGTGCCAGCAGCCTGAGAGGTGGGAGCTCCCCGGGTTATAACTCTGAAGCTTTCTTT	CASSLRGGSSPGYNSEAFF
TRBV5-4	TRBD2	TRBJ2-3	-	TGTGCCAGCAGCTCTGGACTAGCGGGGTACACAGATGCGCAGTATTTT	CASSSGLAGYTDAQYF
TRBV11-3	-	TRBJ2-7	medium-sized	TGTGCCAGCAGCTTGAGGGACTCAACCTACGAGCAGTACTTC	CASSLRDSTYEQYF
TRBV5-6	-	TRBJ1-2	medium-sized	TGTGCCAGCAGCTTCGACTATGGCTACACCTTC	CASSFDYGYTF
TRBV7-2	-	TRBJ2-5	medium-sized	TGTGCCAGCAGCTTAATGTGGGCCCACCAAGAGACCCAGTACTTC	CASSLMWAHQETQYF
TRBV19	-	TRBJ1-5	medium-sized	TGTGCCAGTGTTGGGACTAGCAATCAGCCCCAGCATTTT	CASVGTSNQPQHF
TRBV6-5	-	TRBJ2-3	medium-sized	TGTGCCAGCAGTTCCCGTGGGGGGGGGCTGGGCACAGATACGCAGTATTTT	CASSSRGGGLGTDTQYF
TRBV18	-	TRBJ1-1	medium-sized	TGTGCCAGCTTTACGGGCCTAGCTGAAGCTTTCTTT	CASFTGLAEAFF
TRBV5-1	TRBD1	TRBJ1-2	few	TGCGCCAGCAGCACCGGGACAGTGGACAACTATGGCTACACCTTC	CASSTGTVDNYGYTF
TRBV20-1	-	TRBJ2-1	medium-sized	TGCAGTGCTAGCCCCCGGGACATACATAATGAGCAGTTCTTC	CSASPRDIHNEQFF
TRBV29-1	-	TRBJ2-3	medium-sized	TGCAGCCCCGAGAGGCGGGAAGTGACAGATACGCAGTATTTT	CSPERREVTDTQYF
TRBV12-5	TRBD2	TRBJ2-7	medium-sized	TGTGCTAGTGGTAATAGCGGGGGGTTGTTCTACGAGCAGTACTTC	CASGNSGGLFYEQYF
TRBV12-3/TRBV12-4	TRBD2	TRBJ2-3	few	TGTGCCAGCAGTCCGGGGGGAGCAGATACGCAGTATTTT	CASSPGGADTQYF
TRBV7-3	-	TRBJ2-1	medium-sized	TGTGCCAGCAGCTTAAGAGGGACCTACAATGAGCAGTTCTTC	CASSLRGTYNEQFF
TRBV4-1	TRBD1	TRBJ2-7	medium-sized	TGCGCCAGCAGCCAAGGACAGGGGAAGGCCTACGAGCAGTACTTC	CASSQGQGKAYEQYF
TRBV10-3	TRBD1	TRBJ2-7	medium-sized	TGTGCCATCAGTGGACCGGGACAGGGGGTATACGAGCAGTACTTC	CAISGPGQGVYEQYF
TRBV30	TRBD2	TRBJ2-1	medium-sized	TGTGCCTGGAGTCCTCCGGGACTAGCGGGGTTGAATGAGCAGTTCTTC	CAWSPPGLAGLNEQFF
TRBV12-3/TRBV12-4	-	TRBJ2-1	medium-sized	TGTGCCAGCAGTGCCGACAGGTACAATGAGCAGTTCTTC	CASSADRYNEQFF
TRBV7-6	-	TRBJ2-5	-	TGTGCCAGCAGCCGGCTAGGGGACCATTTATTTAAAGAGACCCAGTACTTC	CASSRLGDHLFKETQYF
TRBV19	-	TRBJ2-3	large	TGTGCCAGTAGTATTCGGCCCTATACGCAGTATTTT	CASSIRPYTQYF
TRBV28	-	TRBJ2-1	large	TGTGCCAGCAGCCCAGAGTGGGGGTTCGATTTCAATGAGCAGTTCTTC	CASSPEWGFDFNEQFF
TRBV25-1	-	TRBJ2-3	medium-sized	TGTGCCAGCGGATGGGGCACAGATACGCAGTATTTT	CASGWGTDTQYF
TRBV19	TRBD1	TRBJ1-1	large	TGTGCCAGTGTCGGACAGGGAAACACTGAAGCTTTCTTT	CASVGQGNTEAFF